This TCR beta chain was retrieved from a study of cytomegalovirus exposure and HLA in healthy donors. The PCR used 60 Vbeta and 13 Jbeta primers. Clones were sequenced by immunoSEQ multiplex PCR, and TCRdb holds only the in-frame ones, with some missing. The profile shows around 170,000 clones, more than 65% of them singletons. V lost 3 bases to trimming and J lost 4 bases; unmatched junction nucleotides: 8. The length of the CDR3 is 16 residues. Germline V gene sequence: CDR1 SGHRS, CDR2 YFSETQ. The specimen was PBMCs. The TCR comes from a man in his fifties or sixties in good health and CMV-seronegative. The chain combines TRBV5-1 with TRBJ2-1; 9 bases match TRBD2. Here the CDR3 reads CASSSGGGAIYNEQFF. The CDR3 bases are TGCGCCAGCAGCTCCGGCGGGGGGGCCATTTACAATGAGCAGTTCTTC.